Listed below are T cell receptor beta chains from one sample, sequenced in a study of blood T cell repertoires in COVID-19. The method was immunoSEQ multiplex PCR; TCRdb's version includes in-frame clones alone and lacks a portion of them. In the table there are fewer than 250,000 clones, approximately 85% of which are singletons. The sample taken for sequencing was peripheral blood. These receptors were obtained from a woman aged 45-60 years with active or convalescent COVID-19. CDR3s include the opening cysteine and the closing phenylalanine or tryptophan. D genes are given only for firm matches. Clone size appears in some rows only: once, few, many, or a class for an expanded clone.

clone_size	d_call	j_call	v_call	cdr3_nt	cdr3_aa
.	.	TRBJ2-2	TRBV5-1	TGCGCCAGCAGCTTGGGTCTAAACACCGGGGAGCTGTTTTTT	CASSLGLNTGELFF
.	TRBD1	TRBJ1-4	TRBV19	TGTGCCAGTTCCGGGACAGGGGTGGAAAAACTGTTTTTT	CASSGTGVEKLFF
.	.	TRBJ2-7	TRBV5-1	TGCGCCAGCAGTTCCGGGAGTAGCGACGAGCAGTACTTC	CASSSGSSDEQYF
.	.	TRBJ2-5	TRBV5-6	TGTGCCAGCAGCCGACAGGACGGAGAGACCCAGTACTTC	CASSRQDGETQYF
once	TRBD2	TRBJ2-7	TRBV30	TGTGCCGGAGCGGGAGACCCGTACGAGCAGTACTTC	CAGAGDPYEQYF
.	.	TRBJ1-1	TRBV5-1	TGCGCCAGCAGCTCCAGGGATATTAACACTGAAGCTTTCTTT	CASSSRDINTEAFF
.	TRBD2	TRBJ2-4	TRBV5-6	TGTGCCAGCAGCTTACTGCCTAGCGGAGTAGCCAAAAACATTCAGTACTTC	CASSLLPSGVAKNIQYF
.	.	TRBJ2-3	TRBV18	TGTGCCAGCTCACTGTTCAATAGCGATACGCAGTATTTT	CASSLFNSDTQYF
.	TRBD1	TRBJ1-2	TRBV27	TGTGCCAGCAAGACAGGGTCCCTTAACTATGGCTACACCTTC	CASKTGSLNYGYTF
many	.	TRBJ2-2	TRBV12-5	TGTGCTAGTGGTTTGGTGCAGGGAACGGCCGGGGAGCTGTTTTTT	CASGLVQGTAGELFF
.	TRBD1	TRBJ1-2	TRBV28	TGTGCCAGCAGTCCCGGACAGGGCTTATGGGGCTACACCTTC	CASSPGQGLWGYTF
.	.	TRBJ2-1	TRBV24-1	TGTGCCACCAGTGATTTGCGGAGCGATGAGCAGTTCTTC	CATSDLRSDEQFF
.	TRBD2	TRBJ2-1	TRBV18	TGTGCCAGCTCACCTCCTTGGGGGGGGAAGTCCTACAATGAGCAGTTCTTC	CASSPPWGGKSYNEQFF
.	.	TRBJ2-7	TRBV28	TGTGCCAGCACCTCGGGACTCACCTACGAGCAGTACTTC	CASTSGLTYEQYF
.	TRBD1	TRBJ1-1	TRBV28	TGTGCCAGCAGTCCCCAGGGACAGGGGGCAGGTGAAGCTTTCTTT	CASSPQGQGAGEAFF
.	TRBD1	TRBJ2-4	TRBV5-1	TGCGCCAGCAGCACTGGGACAGGTAAAAACATTCAGTACTTC	CASSTGTGKNIQYF
.	.	TRBJ2-1	TRBV5-4	TGTGCCAGCAGCTCGGCCGGCGGACTGAATTACAATGAGCAGTTCTTC	CASSSAGGLNYNEQFF
.	.	TRBJ2-6	TRBV2	TGTGCCAGCAGTGAACAGAGGGAGACCCTGACTTTC	CASSEQRETLTF
.	.	TRBJ1-4	TRBV18	TGTGCCAGCTCACCACAGCAAGGGACACTGCATGAAAAACTGTTTTTT	CASSPQQGTLHEKLFF
.	.	TRBJ2-1	TRBV19	TGTGCCAGTAGTCCCTTAATATCAGGCCCTGGTGAGCAGTTCTTC	CASSPLISGPGEQFF
.	TRBD1	TRBJ1-4	TRBV2	TGTGCCAGCAGAGCCAGACAGGGATTAAATGAAAAACTGTTTTTT	CASRARQGLNEKLFF
few	TRBD1	TRBJ1-1	TRBV5-1	TGCGCCAGCAGCTATGATCCCCCCGGGACAGGGGGATTTGACACTGAAGCTTTCTTT	CASSYDPPGTGGFDTEAFF
.	.	TRBJ1-1	TRBV7-2	TGTGCCAGCAGATCCCCGTTGAAAAGGGGGAACACTGAAGCTTTCTTT	CASRSPLKRGNTEAFF
.	TRBD1	TRBJ1-1	TRBV11-2	TGTGCCAGCAGCTCCCCCTCAGACAGGGGAGGGACTGAAGCTTTCTTT	CASSSPSDRGGTEAFF